Reported below is one TCR beta chain. Profiled with immunoSEQ multiplex PCR; TCRdb holds only in-frame clones, not every one. The sample lists about 160,000 clones, more than 80% occurring once. The CDR3 runs 13 residues. V dropped 6 bases and J dropped 4 bases, with 10 bases sitting between them. Germline CDR1 and CDR2: WNHNN and SYGVQD (reference sequence). The sample belongs to a study of T cell responses to AZD1222 COVID-19 vaccine. This TCR was sampled from an adult who received the AZD1222 COVID-19 vaccine. V gene TRBV10-1 combines with J gene TRBJ1-3, with a possible D match to TRBD1 (6 bases). Specimen: peripheral blood, collected 28 days after the second AZD1222 dose. CDR3 amino acids: CASSAGTGNTIYF. CDR3 bases: TGCGCCAGCAGCGCCGGGACAGGAAACACCATATATTTT.